A selection of T cell receptor beta chains follows, all from one sample in a study of CD8+ T cells in alopecia areata. Produced via immunoSEQ multiplex PCR; TCRdb's table is partial and in-frame only. The sample holds approximately 300,000 clones, roughly 50% seen once. Material: CD4+ T cells sorted from blood, obtained at week 24, from a patient treated with tofacitinib. These receptors originate from a human donor with alopecia areata. Both conserved end residues are part of each CDR3. A D gene is named only where the DNA matches it firmly. The listing skips clone size in some rows; elsewhere it reads once, few, many or a size class.

D gene	J gene	V gene	clone size	CDR3 protein	CDR3 DNA
NA	TRBJ1-3	TRBV6-5	NA	CASSYGGPGNTIYF	TGTGCCAGCAGTTACGGGGGGCCTGGAAACACCATATATTTT
NA	TRBJ1-1	TRBV5-1	NA	CASSLVVIGQANTEAFF	TGCGCCAGCAGCTTGGTAGTAATTGGGCAGGCGAACACTGAAGCTTTCTTT
NA	TRBJ1-3	TRBV30	NA	CAWSVLLTAGNTIYF	TGTGCCTGGAGTGTACTTTTAACAGCCGGAAACACCATATATTTT
NA	TRBJ2-7	TRBV7-9	few	CASSKGSYEQYF	TGTGCCAGCAGCAAGGGCAGTTACGAGCAGTACTTC
NA	TRBJ2-3	TRBV29-1	NA	CSVRVSTDTQYF	TGCAGCGTTCGGGTGAGCACAGATACGCAGTATTTT
TRBD2	TRBJ2-5	TRBV10-3	few	CAISGSVTTSGQETQYF	TGTGCCATCAGTGGATCCGTCACGACTAGCGGACAAGAGACCCAGTACTTC
NA	TRBJ2-6	TRBV4-1	NA	CASSQGQVRSGANVLTF	TGCGCCAGCAGCCAAGGACAGGTCCGCTCTGGGGCCAACGTCCTGACTTTC
NA	TRBJ2-3	TRBV30	few	CAWSVRGLFGTQYF	TGTGCCTGGAGTGTGAGGGGGTTGTTTGGTACGCAGTATTTT
NA	TRBJ2-3	TRBV5-6	NA	CASSRRGPRTDTQYF	TGTGCCAGCAGCCGCCGGGGGCCAAGGACAGATACGCAGTATTTT
NA	TRBJ2-1	TRBV10-3	few	CAISKDFEQFF	TGTGCCATCAGTAAGGATTTTGAGCAGTTCTTC
NA	TRBJ1-2	TRBV27	NA	CASSPRGRNYGYTF	TGTGCCAGCAGTCCCCGCGGACGTAACTATGGCTACACCTTC
TRBD1	TRBJ1-5	TRBV29-1	once	CSAVTGTGSNQPQHF	TGCAGCGCCGTTACCGGGACAGGGAGCAATCAGCCCCAGCATTTT
TRBD2	TRBJ2-3	TRBV18	NA	CASSPRTSGGIREDTQYF	TGTGCCAGCTCACCTCGGACTAGCGGGGGTATTCGGGAAGATACGCAGTATTTT
NA	TRBJ2-5	TRBV7-2	NA	CASSPGAGIAGRGQYF	TGTGCCAGCAGCCCAGGCGCGGGGATCGCGGGGAGAGGCCAGTACTTC
NA	TRBJ1-2	TRBV2	NA	CASRRANYGYTF	TGTGCCAGCAGACGGGCTAACTATGGCTACACCTTC
TRBD2	TRBJ2-3	TRBV30	NA	CAWSVLAGGRTDTQYF	TGTGCCTGGAGTGTACTAGCGGGGGGGCGTACAGATACGCAGTATTTT
TRBD1	TRBJ2-5	TRBV15	NA	CATSRDRAGETQYF	TGTGCCACCAGCCGGGACAGGGCGGGGGAGACCCAGTACTTC
NA	TRBJ1-4	TRBV30	NA	CAWNGERRINEKLFF	TGTGCCTGGAATGGGGAACGACGGATTAATGAAAAACTGTTTTTT
TRBD1	TRBJ1-5	TRBV30	few	CAWTGDSLNQPQHF	TGTGCCTGGACGGGGGACAGCCTTAATCAGCCCCAGCATTTT
NA	TRBJ1-1	TRBV7-2	few	CASSLDGPDTEAFF	TGTGCCAGCAGCTTAGATGGACCCGACACTGAAGCTTTCTTT
TRBD1	TRBJ2-7	TRBV29-1	NA	CSVPDRGGYEQYF	TGCAGCGTTCCCGACAGGGGAGGCTACGAGCAGTACTTC
TRBD1	TRBJ2-1	TRBV29-1	NA	CSVEGGQGVGDEQFF	TGCAGCGTTGAAGGGGGACAGGGGGTTGGCGATGAGCAGTTCTTC
NA	TRBJ1-1	TRBV18	NA	CASSPTSVNTEAFF	TGTGCCAGCTCACCGACATCAGTCAACACTGAAGCTTTCTTT
TRBD2	TRBJ2-7	TRBV28	NA	CASSPGLGVSYEQYF	TGTGCCAGCAGTCCGGGACTAGGCGTCTCCTACGAGCAGTACTTC
TRBD2	TRBJ2-7	TRBV30	few	CAWNAGGNNEQYF	TGTGCCTGGAACGCGGGGGGCAATAACGAGCAGTACTTC
NA	TRBJ1-2	TRBV29-1	NA	CSVERRSNYGYTF	TGCAGCGTTGAAAGGCGGTCCAACTATGGCTACACCTTC
TRBD1	TRBJ1-4	TRBV5-1	few	CASSLETGWEKLFF	TGCGCCAGCAGCTTGGAGACAGGGTGGGAAAAACTGTTTTTT
TRBD2	TRBJ2-1	TRBV6-5	few	CASRPGLAGNNEQFF	TGTGCCAGCCGTCCCGGACTAGCGGGAAACAATGAGCAGTTCTTC
NA	TRBJ2-2	TRBV7-6	NA	CASSQGLGELFF	TGTGCCAGCAGCCAGGGCCTCGGGGAGCTGTTTTTT
NA	TRBJ2-2	TRBV30	NA	CAWSGWGGTGELFF	TGTGCCTGGAGTGGTTGGGGTGGGACCGGGGAGCTGTTTTTT
NA	TRBJ2-6	TRBV28	few	CASNLAGLSGANVLTF	TGTGCCAGCAATTTGGCAGGGTTGAGCGGGGCCAACGTCCTGACTTTC
NA	TRBJ2-2	TRBV6-6	NA	CASRARGATGELFF	TGTGCCAGCAGGGCTAGGGGTGCCACCGGGGAGCTGTTTTTT
NA	TRBJ1-2	TRBV9	NA	CASSVEPQAASGYTF	TGTGCCAGCAGCGTAGAGCCACAGGCGGCCTCCGGCTACACCTTC
NA	TRBJ2-3	TRBV10-3	NA	CAISDQQITQYF	TGTGCCATCAGTGACCAGCAGATAACGCAGTATTTT
TRBD1	TRBJ1-2	TRBV19	NA	CASSMAGGYGYTF	TGTGCCAGTAGTATGGCAGGGGGCTATGGCTACACCTTC
NA	TRBJ2-3	TRBV7-8	NA	CASSVDILSTDTQYF	TGTGCCAGCAGCGTGGACATACTAAGCACAGATACGCAGTATTTT
NA	TRBJ1-6	TRBV28	few	CASLHPGQNWYSYNSPLHF	TGTGCCAGCCTCCACCCCGGACAGAATTGGTACTCCTATAATTCACCCCTCCACTTT
NA	TRBJ2-1	TRBV7-9	NA	CASSLAAGYNEQFF	TGTGCCAGCAGCTTAGCGGCAGGGTACAATGAGCAGTTCTTC
NA	TRBJ2-5	TRBV14	NA	CASSRQGGTQYF	TGTGCCAGCAGCCGACAGGGAGGGACCCAGTACTTC
NA	TRBJ1-5	TRBV18	NA	CASSPQVASNQPQHF	TGTGCCAGCTCACCACAGGTGGCTAGCAATCAGCCCCAGCATTTT
NA	TRBJ1-2	TRBV20-1	few	CSAGDVYGYTF	TGCAGTGCTGGGGACGTTTATGGCTACACCTTC
NA	TRBJ2-3	TRBV5-1	few	CASSLARFTDTQYF	TGCGCCAGCAGCTTGGCCCGTTTCACAGATACGCAGTATTTT
NA	TRBJ2-3	TRBV29-1	NA	CSVEKGLVDTQYF	TGCAGCGTTGAAAAGGGCCTCGTGGATACGCAGTATTTT
TRBD1	TRBJ2-7	TRBV7-2	NA	CASSLPLTGTAAYEQYF	TGTGCCAGCAGCTTACCTTTAACCGGGACAGCCGCCTACGAGCAGTACTTC
TRBD1	TRBJ1-2	TRBV29-1	NA	CSVGGDRDWIGYGYTF	TGCAGCGTTGGAGGGGACAGGGACTGGATTGGCTATGGCTACACCTTC
NA	TRBJ2-1	TRBV2	NA	CASSEAGINHNEQFF	TGTGCCAGCAGTGAAGCAGGGATTAATCACAATGAGCAGTTCTTC
NA	TRBJ1-1	TRBV2	NA	CASSEDGTSSFVFF	TGTGCCAGCAGTGAAGACGGGACGTCCTCCTTTGTTTTCTTT
NA	TRBJ1-1	TRBV30	NA	CAWNRDPDGTEAFF	TGTGCCTGGAACCGGGACCCGGATGGGACTGAAGCTTTCTTT
NA	TRBJ1-1	TRBV7-9	few	CASSLEMEAFF	TGTGCCAGCAGCTTAGAGATGGAAGCTTTCTTT
TRBD1	TRBJ1-1	TRBV7-9	NA	CASSLETGGAFF	TGTGCCAGCAGCTTAGAGACAGGGGGAGCTTTCTTT
TRBD2	TRBJ2-3	TRBV29-1	once	CSGEGLAGITDTQYF	TGCAGCGGTGAGGGACTAGCGGGGATCACAGATACGCAGTATTTT
NA	TRBJ1-2	TRBV6-1	NA	CASSEDNREYGYTF	TGTGCCAGCAGTGAAGATAACAGGGAGTACGGCTACACCTTC
NA	TRBJ1-5	TRBV23-1	few	CASSQSGWDQPQHF	TGCGCCAGCAGTCAATCAGGGTGGGATCAGCCCCAGCATTTT
NA	TRBJ1-6	TRBV6-5	NA	CASSNQYNSPLHF	TGTGCCAGCAGTAACCAGTATAATTCACCCCTCCACTTT
NA	TRBJ1-5	TRBV5-6	NA	CASSFDGISPRPQHF	TGTGCCAGCAGCTTCGACGGCATCTCACCTCGGCCCCAGCATTTT